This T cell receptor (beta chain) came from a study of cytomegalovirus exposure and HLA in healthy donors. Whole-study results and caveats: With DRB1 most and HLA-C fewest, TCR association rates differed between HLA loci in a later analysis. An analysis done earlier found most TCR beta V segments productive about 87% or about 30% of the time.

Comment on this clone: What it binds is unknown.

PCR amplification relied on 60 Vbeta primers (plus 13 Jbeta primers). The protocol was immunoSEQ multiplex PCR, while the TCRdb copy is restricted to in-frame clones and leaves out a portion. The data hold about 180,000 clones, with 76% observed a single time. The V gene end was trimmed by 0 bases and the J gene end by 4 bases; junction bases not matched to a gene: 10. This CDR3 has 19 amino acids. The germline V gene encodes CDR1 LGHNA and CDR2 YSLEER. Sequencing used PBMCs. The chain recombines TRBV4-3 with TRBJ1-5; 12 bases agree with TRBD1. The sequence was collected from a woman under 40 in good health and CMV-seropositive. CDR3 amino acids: CASSQDLGTGGLRNQPQHF. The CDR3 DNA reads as TGCGCCAGCAGCCAAGACCTGGGGACAGGGGGCTTAAGAAATCAGCCCCAGCATTTT.